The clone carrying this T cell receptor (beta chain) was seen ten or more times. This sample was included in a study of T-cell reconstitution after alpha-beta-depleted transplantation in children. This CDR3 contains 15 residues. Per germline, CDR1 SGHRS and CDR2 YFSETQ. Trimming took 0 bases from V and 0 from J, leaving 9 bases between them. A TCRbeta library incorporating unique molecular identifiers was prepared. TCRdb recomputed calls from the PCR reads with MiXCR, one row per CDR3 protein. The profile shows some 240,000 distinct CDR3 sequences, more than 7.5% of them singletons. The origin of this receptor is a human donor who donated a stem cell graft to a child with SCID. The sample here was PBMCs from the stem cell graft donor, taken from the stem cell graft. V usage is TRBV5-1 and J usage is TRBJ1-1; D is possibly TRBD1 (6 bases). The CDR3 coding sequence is TGCGCCAGCAGCTTGGCGGGGGGCTTGAACACTGAAGCTTTCTTT. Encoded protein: CASSLAGGLNTEAFF.